This T cell receptor (beta chain) was retrieved from a study of T cell responses to AZD1222 COVID-19 vaccine (dated by TCRdb to the early 2020s). Some background on the complete study: Because spike-specific TCR depth and breadth did not differ between the two schedules, AZD1222 recipients who got a second dose at roughly 4 weeks were pooled with those who got a second dose at roughly 12 weeks. TCR sequencing was performed for more than 230 trial participants, of whom about 210 were given two doses of AZD1222 and around 25 were given two doses of MenACWY control vaccine. Trial participants were enrolled by age into 18-55, 56-69 and 70-plus year subgroups, with approximately 150, 30 and 60 TCR-sequenced participants respectively.

The CDR3 regions of human TCRbeta chains were analyzed by immunosequencing. For the original study's pipeline: TCRs in the repertoires were matched against a reference library of SARS-CoV-2-specific TCRs that had been generated with the MIRA antigen-specificity platform. Breadth was defined as the fraction of unique TCRs that were SARS-CoV-2-associated, and depth was defined as the fraction of total T cells that were SARS-CoV-2-associated. Each spike-specific TCR was assigned to its reactive spike region and to a CD4 or CD8 class using the MIRA data. Log10-transformed breadth and depth values were compared by one-way ANOVA with Sidak's multiple comparisons tests. Entries here come from immuneACCESS through TCRdb and include only in-frame sequences with V and J called. Some clones fail to appear in such tables; in the studies checked, an unresolved V gene covers under half of the shortfall, and the cause of the remainder is unknown. From that table come the V and J calls and clone size; the DNA was used to work out D and trimming. The sample includes just under 95,000 clones, with approximately 91% observed a single time. About an eighth of the sample is held by the ten biggest clonotypes.

For this clone: Its antigen remains unidentified. The input lacks base qualities; no much larger clone sits a single base away.

Paper-wide results and their limitations: Spike-specific TCR breadth and depth rose significantly after two AZD1222 doses compared with day 0 and with MenACWY recipients. Conclusions about previously exposed vaccinees are limited, since just 5 to 7 AZD1222 recipients were seropositive for SARS-CoV-2 at baseline. Participants were mostly white British, with more females than males. The authors suggested clonal diversity may have been underestimated. In the small 56-69-year group, the increase in depth fell short of significance, most likely because of low power. Epitopes outside the regions mutated in the B.1.351 and B.1.1.7 variants were reportedly recognized by nearly half of the unique spike-specific TCRs. Because no day 14 peak-response samples were available, repertoires were characterized only after the peak T cell response. CD4 TCRs associated with the vaccine covered the entire spike protein, and the dominant responses were in regions 160-218 and 743-854.

V drops 0 bases and J drops 1 base, leaving 7 bases in between. CDR1 and CDR2 are read off the germline V gene as SGHRS and YFSETQ. Taken from cysteine to phenylalanine, the CDR3 has 14 residues. Only the CDR3 DNA is retained, 42 bases long and in frame from the first base. The label giving this sample's time point can be read as: baseline before first vaccination. Samples from vaccinated people were obtained from the UK trials COV001 and COV002, which included a single-blind randomized controlled phase 2/3 trial of AZD1222 (ChAdOx1 nCoV-19) in healthy adults. Trial participant PBMC samples were collected at day 0 and day 28 after the second dose for TCRbeta chain sequencing.

This clonotype was sampled from an adult in good health. Material: peripheral blood, obtained on day 0 of AZD1222 vaccination. The sequence is built from TRBV5-1 and TRBJ1-1, with the D gene too uncertain to name. The DNA sequence is TGCGCCAGCAGCTTGGACAGCCAGAACACTGAAGCTTTCTTT. This yields the protein CASSLDSQNTEAFF.